The T cell receptor (beta chain) described here comes from a study of Graves' ophthalmopathy and Graves' hyperthyroidism. General study findings and limits: Blood shared most expanded thyroid clonotypes above 0.001 frequency.

With a duration under 3 months, ophthalmopathy in the donors showed moderate-to-severe activity, CAS ≥3 and NOSPECS ≥4. Turning to this clonotype: Antigen unknown.

CDR3 size: 16 residues. Deletions cut 0 bases from V and 3 bases from J, with 17 bases between. Germline CDR1 DFQATT, CDR2 SNEGSKA (reference sequence). RNA transcripts provided the template for amplifying TCR beta CDR3 regions. The authors performed first-round RT-PCR with HTBI primers and then a second-round multiplex PCR. A single record per CDR3 protein comes from TCRdb applying MiXCR to the multiplex PCR reads. The sample shows 170,000 or so distinct CDR3 sequences, 39% of them seen only once. The sample taken for sequencing was peripheral blood. This receptor was identified in a man aged 30 to 39 with Graves' ophthalmopathy. V is TRBV20-1 and J is TRBJ1-1; D gene unclear. CDR3 DNA sequence: TGCAGTGCTAGAGATCACCAGGCCAGGAGACACACTGAAGCTTTCTTT. Translated: CSARDHQARRHTEAFF.